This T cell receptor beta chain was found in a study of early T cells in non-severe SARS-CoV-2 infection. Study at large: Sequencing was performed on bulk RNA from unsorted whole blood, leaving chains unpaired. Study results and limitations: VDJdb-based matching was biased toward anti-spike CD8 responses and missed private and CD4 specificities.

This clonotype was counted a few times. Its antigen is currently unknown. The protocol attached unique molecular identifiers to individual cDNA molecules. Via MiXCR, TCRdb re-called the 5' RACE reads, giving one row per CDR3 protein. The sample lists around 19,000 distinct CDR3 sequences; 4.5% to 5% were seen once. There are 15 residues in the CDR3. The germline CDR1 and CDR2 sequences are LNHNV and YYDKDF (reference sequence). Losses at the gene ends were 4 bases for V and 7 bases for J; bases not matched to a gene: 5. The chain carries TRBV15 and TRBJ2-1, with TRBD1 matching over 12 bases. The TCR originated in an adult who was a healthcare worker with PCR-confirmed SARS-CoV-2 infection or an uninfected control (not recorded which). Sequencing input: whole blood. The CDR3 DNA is TGTGCCACCAGCACGGGACAGGGGGCGGGAAATGAGCAGTTCTTC. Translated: CATSTGQGAGNEQFF.